The 10 T cell receptor beta chains in this list originate from one sample, sequenced in a study of control samples from healthy donors and cancer patients. Measured with immunoSEQ multiplex PCR; TCRdb has only the in-frame clones, and not every one. This sample carries tens of thousands of clones, roughly 92% of them seen once, and the ten largest clones take approximately 0.8%. The sequenced sample was PBMCs. The receptors here all came from a man aged 30-40 years with colorectal cancer.

This chain connects TRBV4-3 to TRBJ1-4; 7 positions match TRBD1. The CDR3 spans 13 residues. The V gene's germline CDR1 is LGHNA and CDR2 YSLEER. J lost 8 bases, V lost 11 bases, and 11 bases had no gene match. CDR3 in amino acids: CAAGGDSKEKLFF. CDR3 bases: TGCGCCGCAGGAGGGGACAGTAAGGAAAAACTGTTTTTT.

The chain is built from TRBV6-2 or TRBV6-3 and TRBJ1-5; D is possibly TRBD1 (5 bases). Trimming removed 2 bases at V and 2 bases at J, with 16 bases between. The CDR3 consists of 17 residues. CDR1 is MNHEY and CDR2 is SVGEGT in the germline V gene. The CDR3 loop reads CASSYGGELWGNQPQHF. CDR3 nucleotide sequence: TGTGCCAGCAGTTACGGGGGGGAACTTTGGGGCAATCAGCCCCAGCATTTT.

The chain employs TRBV5-4 and TRBJ1-2; D might be TRBD1 (5 bases). Germline V gene data show CDR1 as SGHNT and CDR2 as YYREEE (reference sequence). Trimming left V 4 bases short and J 1 base short, with 14 bases between. The CDR3 is made up of 15 amino acids. As DNA, the CDR3 is TGTGCCAGCAGCCTATCAGGGAGGGGTAACTATGGCTACACCTTC. This codes for CASSLSGRGNYGYTF.

The chain is built from TRBV20-1 and TRBJ1-5, with TRBD1 matching over 7 bases. Germline V lookup: CDR1 DFQATT, CDR2 SNEGSKA (reference sequence). This CDR3 has 17 amino acids. The trim removed 3 bases at V and 2 bases at J, leaving 13 bases unmatched. The CDR3 sequence: CSASPARTGTGNQPQHF. CDR3 nucleotide sequence: TGCAGTGCTAGTCCTGCTCGGACAGGAACCGGCAATCAGCCCCAGCATTTT.

The rearrangement joins TRBV3-1 (or the pseudogene TRBV3-2) to TRBJ2-6; 8 nucleotides agree with TRBD2. This CDR3 has 18 amino acids. Germline CDR1 is LGHDT and CDR2 is YNNKEL (reference sequence). Trimming removed 0 bases from V and 3 bases from J; junction bases left unmatched: 7. This CDR3 reads CASSQDVSGGGGANVLTF. DNA for the CDR3: TGTGCCAGCAGCCAAGATGTCAGCGGGGGAGGTGGGGCCAACGTCCTGACTTTC.

This clone was detected once. The chain carries TRBV6-5 and TRBJ1-4, with 8 bases matching TRBD1. Looked up from germline, CDR1 is MNHEY and CDR2 is SVGAGI. Trimming removed 6 bases from V and 4 bases from J; junction bases left unmatched: 7. CDR3 size: 15 residues. The CDR3 nucleotides are TGTGCCAGCAGAATGCAGGGGGCACATAATGAAAAACTGTTTTTT. Residues: CASRMQGAHNEKLFF.

V gene TRBV27 combines with J gene TRBJ1-1; 8 bases fit TRBD1. Looked up from germline, CDR1 is MNHEY and CDR2 is SMNVEV (reference sequence). After removal of 10 bases from V and 4 bases from J, the junction contained 8 bases not matched to a gene. The CDR3 is 13 residues long. The chain's CDR3 is CANLNRGCTEAFF. The CDR3 DNA reads as TGTGCCAACCTGAACAGGGGGTGCACTGAAGCTTTCTTT.

The chain uses TRBV27 and TRBJ2-3; 12 positions match TRBD2. The CDR3 covers 18 residues. The ends lost 2 bases at V and 3 bases at J; junction bases unmatched: 9. Looked up from germline, CDR1 is MNHEY and CDR2 is SMNVEV (reference sequence). The CDR3 loop reads CASSLKGLAGGPTDTQYF. The CDR3, as DNA: TGTGCCAGCAGTTTAAAAGGCCTAGCGGGGGGGCCTACAGATACGCAGTATTTT.

The gene calls are TRBV10-3 and TRBJ2-1; 10 bases map to TRBD2. The CDR3 length is 17 residues. V was pared by 4 bases and J by 7 bases, with 13 bases of the junction left unmatched. The germline V gene encodes CDR1 ENHRY and CDR2 SYGVKD. The CDR3 DNA reads TGTGCCATCAGTGCGCTAGCGGGGGCCTCGGGAGGGAATGAGCAGTTCTTC. Translated: CAISALAGASGGNEQFF.

The V call is TRBV9, the J call TRBJ2-3, with D maybe TRBD1 (6 bases). Germline assignment: CDR1 SGDLS and CDR2 YYNGEE. The CDR3 spans 16 residues. Trimming left V 4 bases short and J 5 bases short, with 20 bases between. The CDR3 DNA follows: TGTGCCAGCAGCATACGACAGGCATTGGCCTTAGATACGCAGTATTTT. It is translated as CASSIRQALALDTQYF. Using reference TRBV9 and TRBJ2-3 for the parts outside the CDR3, the full variable domain is DSGVTQTPKHLITATGQRVTLRCSPRSGDLSVYWYQQSLDQGLQFLIQYYNGEERAKGNILERFSAQQFPDLHSELNLSSLELGDSALYFCASSIRQALALDTQYFGPGTRLTVL.